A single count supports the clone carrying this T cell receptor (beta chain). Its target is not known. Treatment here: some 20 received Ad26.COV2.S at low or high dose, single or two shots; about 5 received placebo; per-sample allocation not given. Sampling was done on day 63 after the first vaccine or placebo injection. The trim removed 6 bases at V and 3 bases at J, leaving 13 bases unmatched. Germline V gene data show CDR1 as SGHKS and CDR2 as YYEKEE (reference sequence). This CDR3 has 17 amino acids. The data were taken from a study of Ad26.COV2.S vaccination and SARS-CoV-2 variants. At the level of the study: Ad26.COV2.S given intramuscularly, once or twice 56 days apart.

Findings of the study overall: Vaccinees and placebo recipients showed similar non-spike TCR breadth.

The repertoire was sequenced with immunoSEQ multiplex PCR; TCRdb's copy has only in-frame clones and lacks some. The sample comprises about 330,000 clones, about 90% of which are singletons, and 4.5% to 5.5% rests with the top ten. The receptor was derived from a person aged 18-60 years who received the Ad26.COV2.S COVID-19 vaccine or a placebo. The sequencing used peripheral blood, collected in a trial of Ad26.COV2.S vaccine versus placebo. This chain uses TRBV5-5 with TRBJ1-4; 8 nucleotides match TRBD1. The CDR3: CASTTVPGQVPNEKLFF. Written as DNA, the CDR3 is TGTGCCAGCACTACAGTCCCGGGACAGGTCCCTAATGAAAAACTGTTTTTT.